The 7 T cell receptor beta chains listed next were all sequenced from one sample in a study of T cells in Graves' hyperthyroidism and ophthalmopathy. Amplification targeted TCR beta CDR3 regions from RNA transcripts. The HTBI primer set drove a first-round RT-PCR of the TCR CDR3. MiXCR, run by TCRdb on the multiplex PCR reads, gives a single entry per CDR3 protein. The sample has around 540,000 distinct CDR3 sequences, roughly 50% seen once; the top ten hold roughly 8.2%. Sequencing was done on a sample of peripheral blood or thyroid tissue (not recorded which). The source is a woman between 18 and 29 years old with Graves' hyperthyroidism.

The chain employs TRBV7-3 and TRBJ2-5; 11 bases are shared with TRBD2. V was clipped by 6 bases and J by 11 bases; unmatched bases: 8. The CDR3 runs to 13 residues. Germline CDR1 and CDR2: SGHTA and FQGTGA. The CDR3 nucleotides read TGTGCCAGCAGGAGACTAGCGGGGCGGGTTCAGTACTTC. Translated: CASRRLAGRVQYF.

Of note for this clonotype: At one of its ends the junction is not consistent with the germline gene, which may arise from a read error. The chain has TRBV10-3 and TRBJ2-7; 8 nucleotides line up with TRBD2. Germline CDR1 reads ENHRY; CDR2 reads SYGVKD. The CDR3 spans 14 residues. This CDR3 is CASSGTSGKCEQYF. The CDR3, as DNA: TGTGCCAGCAGTGGTACTAGCGGCAAATGCGAGCAGTACTTC.

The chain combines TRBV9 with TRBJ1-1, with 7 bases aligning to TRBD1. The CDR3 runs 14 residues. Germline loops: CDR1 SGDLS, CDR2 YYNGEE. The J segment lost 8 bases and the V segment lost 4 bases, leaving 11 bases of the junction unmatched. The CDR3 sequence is CASSLPGQADEAFF. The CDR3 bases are TGTGCCAGCAGCCTCCCCGGACAGGCCGACGAAGCTTTCTTT.

This chain's CDR3 is CASSDLPSRQGSAYGYTF. For the CDR3, the DNA is TGTGCCAGCAGTGATCTTCCCAGCAGACAGGGGTCTGCCTATGGCTACACCTTC. The V gene is TRBV2, the J gene TRBJ1-2; 8 nucleotides agree with TRBD1. Germline assignment: CDR1 SNHLY and CDR2 FYNNEI. The length of the CDR3 is 18 residues. V shed 3 bases, J shed 4 bases, and the junction held 16 bases outside the gene matches.

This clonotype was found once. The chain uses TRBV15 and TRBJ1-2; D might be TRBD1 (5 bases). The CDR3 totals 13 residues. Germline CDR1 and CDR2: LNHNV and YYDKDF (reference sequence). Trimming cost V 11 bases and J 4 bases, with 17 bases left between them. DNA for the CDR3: TGTGCCCCCCGGCAGGGTGGTCTCTATGGCTACACCTTC. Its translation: CAPRQGGLYGYTF.

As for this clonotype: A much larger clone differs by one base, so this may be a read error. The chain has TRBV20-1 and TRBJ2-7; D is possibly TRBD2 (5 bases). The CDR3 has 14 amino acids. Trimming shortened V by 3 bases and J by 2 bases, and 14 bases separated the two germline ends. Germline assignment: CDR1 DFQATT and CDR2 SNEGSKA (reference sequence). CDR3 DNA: TGCAGTGCTAGTGAGGGCGGGCGGCCCTACGAGCAGTACTTC. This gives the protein CSASEGGRPYEQYF.

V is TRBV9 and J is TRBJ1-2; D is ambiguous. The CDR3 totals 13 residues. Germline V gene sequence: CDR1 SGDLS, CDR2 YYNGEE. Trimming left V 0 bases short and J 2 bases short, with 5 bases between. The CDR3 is CASSVAENYGYTF. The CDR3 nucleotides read TGTGCCAGCAGCGTAGCAGAGAACTATGGCTACACCTTC.